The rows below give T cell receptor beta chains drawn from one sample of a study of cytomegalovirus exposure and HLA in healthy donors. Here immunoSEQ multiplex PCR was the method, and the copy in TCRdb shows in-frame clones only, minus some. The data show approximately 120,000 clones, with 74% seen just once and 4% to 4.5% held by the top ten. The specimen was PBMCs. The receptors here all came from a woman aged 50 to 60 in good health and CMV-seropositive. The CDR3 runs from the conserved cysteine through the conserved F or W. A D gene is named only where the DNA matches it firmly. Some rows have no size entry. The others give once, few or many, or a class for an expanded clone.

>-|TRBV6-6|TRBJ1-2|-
CASSYDGRNYGYTF
TGTGCCAGCAGTTACGACGGCAGGAACTATGGCTACACCTTC
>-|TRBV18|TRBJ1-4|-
CASSPMTRNEKLFF
TGTGCCAGCTCACCTATGACGCGGAATGAAAAACTGTTTTTT
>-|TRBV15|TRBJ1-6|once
CATSRDRNSPLHF
TGTGCCACCAGCAGAGATAGAAATTCACCCCTCCACTTT
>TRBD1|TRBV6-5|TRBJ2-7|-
CASNPDRLTYEQYF
TGTGCCAGCAATCCGGACAGGCTGACCTACGAGCAGTACTTC
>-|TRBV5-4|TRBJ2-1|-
CASRRVGVVQNEQFF
TGTGCCAGCAGAAGGGTGGGAGTCGTCCAGAATGAGCAGTTCTTC
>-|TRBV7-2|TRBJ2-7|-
CASSLATTGNYEQYF
TGTGCCAGCAGCTTAGCAACAACAGGGAATTACGAGCAGTACTTC
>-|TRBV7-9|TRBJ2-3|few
CASSSAGDKADTQYF
TGTGCCAGCAGCTCGGCGGGGGACAAGGCAGATACGCAGTATTTT
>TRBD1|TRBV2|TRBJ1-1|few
CASRWDRETEAFF
TGTGCCAGCAGGTGGGACAGGGAGACTGAAGCTTTCTTT
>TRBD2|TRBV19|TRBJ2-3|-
CASSHVLAGGVDTQYF
TGTGCCAGTAGTCACGTACTAGCGGGCGGCGTGGATACGCAGTATTTT
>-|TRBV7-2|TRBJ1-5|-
CASSGQSNQPQHF
TGTGCCAGCAGCGGACAGAGCAATCAGCCCCAGCATTTT
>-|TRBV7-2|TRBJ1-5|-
CASGPLNSNQPQHF
TGTGCCAGCGGCCCCTTAAATAGCAATCAGCCCCAGCATTTT
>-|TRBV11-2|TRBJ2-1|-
CASSSFRDEQFF
TGTGCCAGCAGCTCCTTCAGGGATGAGCAGTTCTTC
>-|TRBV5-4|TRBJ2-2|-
CASSWGRGASGELFF
TGTGCCAGCAGCTGGGGCAGGGGGGCCTCCGGGGAGCTGTTTTTT
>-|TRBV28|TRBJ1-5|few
CASSFSVPSNQPQHF
TGTGCCAGCAGTTTTTCGGTCCCGAGCAATCAGCCCCAGCATTTT
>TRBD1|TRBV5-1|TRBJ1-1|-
CASSLDRFEAFF
TGCGCCAGCAGCCTGGACAGGTTTGAAGCTTTCTTT
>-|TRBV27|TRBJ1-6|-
CASSWAANSPLHF
TGTGCCAGCAGTTGGGCAGCTAATTCACCCCTCCACTTT
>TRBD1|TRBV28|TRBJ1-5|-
CASGTGGDGNQPQHF
TGTGCCAGCGGGACAGGGGGCGACGGCAATCAGCCCCAGCATTTT
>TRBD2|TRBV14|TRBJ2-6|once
CASSQESGGRRGAGANVLTF
TGTGCCAGCAGCCAAGAGAGTGGGGGCAGGCGGGGGGCTGGGGCCAACGTCCTGACTTTC
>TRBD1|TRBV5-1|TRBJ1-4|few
CASSLGQGGDEKLFF
TGCGCCAGCAGCTTGGGACAGGGGGGAGATGAAAAACTGTTTTTT
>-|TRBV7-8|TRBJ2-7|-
CASSLVRTAYYEQYF
TGTGCCAGCAGCTTAGTCCGGACAGCTTACTACGAGCAGTACTTC
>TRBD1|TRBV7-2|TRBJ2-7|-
CASSLEDRAFYEQYF
TGTGCCAGCAGCTTAGAGGACAGGGCTTTCTACGAGCAGTACTTC
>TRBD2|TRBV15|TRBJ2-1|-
CATSTGLAHYNEQFF
TGTGCCACCAGCACTGGACTAGCCCATTACAATGAGCAGTTCTTC
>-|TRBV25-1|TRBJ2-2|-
CASSPRSRTIGELFF
TGTGCCAGCAGTCCCCGATCTCGCACAATTGGGGAGCTGTTTTTT
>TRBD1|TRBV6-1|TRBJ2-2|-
CASSWDRPSSGELFF
TGTGCCAGCTCCTGGGACAGGCCATCAAGCGGGGAGCTGTTTTTT
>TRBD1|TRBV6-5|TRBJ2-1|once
CASSYPGTGDEQFF
TGTGCCAGCAGTTACCCCGGGACAGGGGATGAGCAGTTCTTC
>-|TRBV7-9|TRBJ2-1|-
CASSHRAGRFYNEQFF
TGTGCCAGCAGCCACCGGGCGGGACGGTTCTACAATGAGCAGTTCTTC
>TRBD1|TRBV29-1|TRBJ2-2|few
CSVTGTGNDGELFF
TGCAGCGTTACCGGGACAGGGAATGACGGGGAGCTGTTTTTT
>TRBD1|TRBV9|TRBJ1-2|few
CASSAGQGVSGYTF
TGTGCCAGCAGCGCAGGACAGGGTGTCTCCGGCTACACCTTC
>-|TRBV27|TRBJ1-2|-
CASSFAGAGYTF
TGTGCCAGCAGTTTCGCGGGCGCAGGCTACACCTTC
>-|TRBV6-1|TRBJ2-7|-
CASRRRDTSYEQYF
TGTGCCAGCCGCCGCCGGGACACATCCTACGAGCAGTACTTC
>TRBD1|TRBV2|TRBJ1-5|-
CASSRDRFSNQPQHF
TGTGCCAGCAGCCGGGACAGGTTTAGCAATCAGCCCCAGCATTTT
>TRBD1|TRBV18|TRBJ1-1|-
CASSQRGGGVEAFF
TGTGCCAGCTCCCAGCGTGGAGGGGGCGTTGAAGCTTTCTTT
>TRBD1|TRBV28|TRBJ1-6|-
CASSWDRDNSPLHF
TGTGCCAGCAGTTGGGACAGGGATAATTCACCCCTCCACTTT
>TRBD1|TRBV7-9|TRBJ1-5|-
CASSSRDRAYQPQHF
TGTGCCAGCAGCTCAAGGGACAGGGCCTATCAGCCCCAGCATTTT